This T cell receptor (beta chain) was observed in a study of T cells expressing NK-cell markers. Study at large: Underlying the TCR beta repertoires were sorted CD3+CD56+NKG2C+, CD3+CD56+NKG2C- and CD3+CD56-NKG2C+ T cells. Out of eight donors sequenced, seven tested HCMV-seropositive and the remaining one seronegative.

On this clonotype: Its antigen is not identified.

Study conclusions and caveats: Dominant NKG2C+ clonotypes accounted for 1.0-7.0% of CD8+ T cells in six donors. A few donors likewise had their CD3+CD56-NKG2C+ fraction led by these clonotypes.

TCRdb re-called the 5' RACE reads; one entry per CDR3 protein, DNA not given. This listing includes a few hundred thousand distinct CDR3 sequences. The V gene's germline CDR1 is MRHNA and CDR2 SNTAGT. This CDR3 has 15 amino acids. This clonotype was sampled from a woman between 50 and 59 years old in good health. Specimen: blood T cells: a sorted CD56 or NKG2C T cell subset, CD4+ or CD8+ T cells, or bulk PBMC T cells (not recorded which). The chain links TRBV6-4 to TRBJ2-2; TCRdb outputs TRBD1, but without DNA this stays unchecked. The CDR3 here is CASSVGTGNTGELFF.